This TCR beta chain was identified during a study of beta chain features in type 1 diabetes. With respect to this clone: No antigen is known for it.

Findings and caveats of the study: Moderately but significantly shorter TCRB CDR3s were found in Type 1 diabetes patients in all four CD4+ subsets.

Expressed TCRB transcripts were sequenced because the isolated RNA had all been reverse transcribed beforehand. Method: immunoSEQ multiplex PCR; TCRdb's copy keeps in-frame clones and lacks some. The sample lists 600,000 or so clones; 12% were seen once. This TCR derives from a man aged 30 to 39 with type 1 diabetes. Sequenced: naive CD4+ T cells from blood.

The CDR3 DNA sequence: TGTGCCAGCAGCCTAGGACCTTTAAACACTGAAGCTTTCTTT. Translated, it gives CASSLGPLNTEAFF. The chain recombines TRBV11-3 with TRBJ1-1; D gene ambiguous. Trimming removed 5 bases from V and 2 bases from J, with 12 bases in between. Germline V gene sequence: CDR1 SGHNT, CDR2 YENEEA. The CDR3 spans 14 residues.